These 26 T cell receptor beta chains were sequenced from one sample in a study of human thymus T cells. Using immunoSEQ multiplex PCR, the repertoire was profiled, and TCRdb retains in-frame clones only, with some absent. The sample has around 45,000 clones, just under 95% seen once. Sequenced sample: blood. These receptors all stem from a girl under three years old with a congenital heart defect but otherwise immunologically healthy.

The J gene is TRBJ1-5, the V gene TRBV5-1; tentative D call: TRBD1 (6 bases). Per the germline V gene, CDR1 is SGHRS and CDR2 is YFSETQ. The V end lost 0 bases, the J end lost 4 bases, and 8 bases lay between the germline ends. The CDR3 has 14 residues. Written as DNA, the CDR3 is TGCGCCAGCAGCTTGGAGGGGGGAAATCAGCCCCAGCATTTT. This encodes CASSLEGGNQPQHF.

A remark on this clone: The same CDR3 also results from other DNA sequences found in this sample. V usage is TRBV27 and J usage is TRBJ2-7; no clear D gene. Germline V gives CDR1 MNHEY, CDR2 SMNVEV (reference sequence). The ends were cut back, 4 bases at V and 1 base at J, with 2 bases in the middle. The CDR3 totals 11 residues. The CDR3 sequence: CASSSSYEQYF. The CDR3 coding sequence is TGTGCCAGCAGTTCTTCCTACGAGCAGTACTTC.

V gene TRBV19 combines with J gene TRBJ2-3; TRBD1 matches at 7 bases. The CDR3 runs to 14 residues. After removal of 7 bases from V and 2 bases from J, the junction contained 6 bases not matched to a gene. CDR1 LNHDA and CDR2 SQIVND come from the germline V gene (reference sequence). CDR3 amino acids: CASKRKGATDTQYF. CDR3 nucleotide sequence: TGTGCCAGTAAAAGGAAGGGGGCCACAGATACGCAGTATTTT.

The CDR3 sequence is CASSIVGYNEQFF. Written as DNA, the CDR3 is TGTGCCAGTAGTATAGTAGGGTACAATGAGCAGTTCTTC. This chain uses TRBV19 with TRBJ2-1; D is uncertain. Germline CDR1 is LNHDA and CDR2 is SQIVND (reference sequence). There are 13 residues in the CDR3. Trimming stripped 1 base from V and 4 bases from J, with 5 bases between.

CDR3 DNA sequence: TGTGCCAGCAGTTCCCCCGGGACAGGTACTAACTATGGCTACACCTTC. Translated: CASSSPGTGTNYGYTF. This chain uses TRBV28 with TRBJ1-2, with 8 nucleotides matching TRBD1. The J segment lost 0 bases and the V segment lost 4 bases, leaving 7 bases of the junction unmatched. The CDR3 runs 16 residues. Germline V lookup: CDR1 MDHEN, CDR2 SYDVKM.

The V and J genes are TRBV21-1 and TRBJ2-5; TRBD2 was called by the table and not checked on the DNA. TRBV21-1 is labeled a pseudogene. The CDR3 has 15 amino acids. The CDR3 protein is CASRGWAGGQETQYF. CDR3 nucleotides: TGTGCCAGCAGGGGCTGGGCGGGAGGACAGGAGACCCAGTACTTC.

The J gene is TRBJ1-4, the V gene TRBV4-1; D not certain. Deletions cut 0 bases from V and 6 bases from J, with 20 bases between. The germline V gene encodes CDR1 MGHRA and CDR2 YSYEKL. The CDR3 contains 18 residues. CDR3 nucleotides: TGCGCCAGCAGCCAAGATATGTATGCGCTCCCCGGGGATGAAAAACTGTTTTTT. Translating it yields CASSQDMYALPGDEKLFF.

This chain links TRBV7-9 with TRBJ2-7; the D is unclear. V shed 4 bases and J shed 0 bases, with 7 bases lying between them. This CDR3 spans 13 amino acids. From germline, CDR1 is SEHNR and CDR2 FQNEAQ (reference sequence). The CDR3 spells CASSSRSSYEQYF. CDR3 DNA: TGTGCCAGCAGCTCCCGAAGCTCCTACGAGCAGTACTTC.

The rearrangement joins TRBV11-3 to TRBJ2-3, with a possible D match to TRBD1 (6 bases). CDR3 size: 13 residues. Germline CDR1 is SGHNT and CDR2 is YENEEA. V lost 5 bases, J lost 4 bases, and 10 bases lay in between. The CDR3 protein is CASSLTGPDTQYF. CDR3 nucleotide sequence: TGTGCCAGCAGCCTAACAGGGCCAGATACGCAGTATTTT.

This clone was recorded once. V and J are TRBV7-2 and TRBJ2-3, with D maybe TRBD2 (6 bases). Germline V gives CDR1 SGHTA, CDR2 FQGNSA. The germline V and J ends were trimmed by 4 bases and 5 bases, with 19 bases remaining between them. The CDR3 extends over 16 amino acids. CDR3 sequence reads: CASSSRRDFLGDTQYF. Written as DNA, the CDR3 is TGTGCCAGCAGCTCACGTCGGGACTTTTTAGGAGATACGCAGTATTTT.

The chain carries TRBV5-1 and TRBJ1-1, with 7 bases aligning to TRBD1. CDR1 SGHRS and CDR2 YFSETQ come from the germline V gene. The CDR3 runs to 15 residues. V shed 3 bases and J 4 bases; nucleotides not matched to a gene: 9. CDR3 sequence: CASSSTRGGGTEAFF. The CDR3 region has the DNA TGCGCCAGCAGCTCTACCAGGGGGGGTGGCACTGAAGCTTTCTTT.

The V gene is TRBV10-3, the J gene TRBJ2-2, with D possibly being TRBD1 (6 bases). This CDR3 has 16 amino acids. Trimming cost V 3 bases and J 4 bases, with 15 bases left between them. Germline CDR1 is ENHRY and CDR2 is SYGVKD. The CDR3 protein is CAISDIQGTITGELFF. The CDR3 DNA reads TGTGCCATCAGTGACATACAGGGCACGATCACCGGGGAGCTGTTTTTT.

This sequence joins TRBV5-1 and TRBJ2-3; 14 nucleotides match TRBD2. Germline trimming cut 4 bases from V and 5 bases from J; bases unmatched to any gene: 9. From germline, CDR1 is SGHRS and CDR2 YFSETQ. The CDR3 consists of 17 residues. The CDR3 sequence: CASSVGLAGVGGDTQYF. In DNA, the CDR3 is TGCGCCAGCAGCGTGGGACTAGCGGGAGTCGGGGGAGATACGCAGTATTTT.

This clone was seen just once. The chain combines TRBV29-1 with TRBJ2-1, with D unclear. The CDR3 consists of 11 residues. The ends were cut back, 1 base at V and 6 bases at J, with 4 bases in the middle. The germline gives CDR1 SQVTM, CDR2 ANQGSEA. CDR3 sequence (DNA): TGCAGCGTTGAAGGGTTCAATGAGCAGTTCTTC. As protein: CSVEGFNEQFF.

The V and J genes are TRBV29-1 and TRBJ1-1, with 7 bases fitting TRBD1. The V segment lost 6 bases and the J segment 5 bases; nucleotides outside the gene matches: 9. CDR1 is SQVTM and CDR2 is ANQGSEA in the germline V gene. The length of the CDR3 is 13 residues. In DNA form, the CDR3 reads TGCAGCGTCCGCCGGGACAGCACTACTGAAGCTTTCTTT. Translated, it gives CSVRRDSTTEAFF.

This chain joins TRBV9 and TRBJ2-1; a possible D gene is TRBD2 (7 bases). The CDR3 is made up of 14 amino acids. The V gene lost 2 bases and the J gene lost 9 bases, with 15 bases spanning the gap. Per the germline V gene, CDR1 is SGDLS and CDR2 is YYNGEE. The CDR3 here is CASSVAGARSEQFF. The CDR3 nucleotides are TGTGCCAGCAGCGTTGCGGGGGCTAGGTCTGAGCAGTTCTTC.

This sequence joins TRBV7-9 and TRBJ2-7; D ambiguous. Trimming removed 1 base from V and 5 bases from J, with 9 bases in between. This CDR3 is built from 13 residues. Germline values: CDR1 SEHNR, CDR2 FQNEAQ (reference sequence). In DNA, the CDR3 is TGTGCCAGCAGCTTAGACGTCTGGGACGAGCAGTACTTC. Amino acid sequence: CASSLDVWDEQYF.

The CDR3 DNA reads as TGTGCCAGCAGCGGAGCGGGAGGGCCAGGGGAGCAGTACTTC. Translation: CASSGAGGPGEQYF. This chain links TRBV7-2 with TRBJ2-7, with TRBD2 matching over 10 bases. The J segment lost 7 bases and the V segment lost 5 bases, leaving 8 bases of the junction unmatched. CDR1 is SGHTA and CDR2 is FQGNSA in the germline V gene. CDR3 length equals 14 residues.

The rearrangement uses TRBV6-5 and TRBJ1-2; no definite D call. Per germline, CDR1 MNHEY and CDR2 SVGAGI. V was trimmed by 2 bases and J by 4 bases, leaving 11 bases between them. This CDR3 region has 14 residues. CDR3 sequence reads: CASSYGPGLYGYTF. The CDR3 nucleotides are TGTGCCAGCAGTTACGGTCCAGGCCTCTATGGCTACACCTTC.

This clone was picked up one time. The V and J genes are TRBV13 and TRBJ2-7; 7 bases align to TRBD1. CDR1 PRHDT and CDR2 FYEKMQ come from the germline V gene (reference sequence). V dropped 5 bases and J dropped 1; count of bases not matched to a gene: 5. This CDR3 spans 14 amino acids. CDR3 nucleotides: TGTGCCAGCAGCGATACGACAGGGTCCTACGAGCAGTACTTC. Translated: CASSDTTGSYEQYF.

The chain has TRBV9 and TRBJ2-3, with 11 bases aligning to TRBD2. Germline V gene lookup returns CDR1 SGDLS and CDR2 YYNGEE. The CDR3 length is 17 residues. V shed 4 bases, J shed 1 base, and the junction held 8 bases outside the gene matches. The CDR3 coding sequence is TGTGCCAGCAGCACTCCACTAGCGGGAGTTGGCACAGATACGCAGTATTTT. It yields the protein CASSTPLAGVGTDTQYF.

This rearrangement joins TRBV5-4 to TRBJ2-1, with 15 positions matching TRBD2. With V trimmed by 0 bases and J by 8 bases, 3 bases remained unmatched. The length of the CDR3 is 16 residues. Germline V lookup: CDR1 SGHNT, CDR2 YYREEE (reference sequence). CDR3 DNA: TGTGCCAGCAGCTTGGCCCGGACTAGCGGGAGGGATGAGCAGTTCTTC. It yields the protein CASSLARTSGRDEQFF.

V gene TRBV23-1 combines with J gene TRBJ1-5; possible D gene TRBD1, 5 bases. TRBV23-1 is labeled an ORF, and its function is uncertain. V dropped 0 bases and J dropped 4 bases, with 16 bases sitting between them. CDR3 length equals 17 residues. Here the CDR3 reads CASSQSPQDTTNQPQHF. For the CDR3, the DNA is TGCGCCAGCAGTCAATCTCCACAGGACACCACTAATCAGCCCCAGCATTTT.

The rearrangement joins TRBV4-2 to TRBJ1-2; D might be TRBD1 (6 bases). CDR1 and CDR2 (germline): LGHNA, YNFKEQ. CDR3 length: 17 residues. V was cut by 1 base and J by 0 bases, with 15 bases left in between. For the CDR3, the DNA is TGTGCCAGCAGCCAAGTTTTTCTACAGGGTTCTAACTATGGCTACACCTTC. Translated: CASSQVFLQGSNYGYTF.

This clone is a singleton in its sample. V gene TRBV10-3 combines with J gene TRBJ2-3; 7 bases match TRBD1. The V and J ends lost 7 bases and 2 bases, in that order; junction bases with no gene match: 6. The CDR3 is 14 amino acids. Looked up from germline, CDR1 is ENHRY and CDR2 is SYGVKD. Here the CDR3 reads CAITKTGYTDTQYF. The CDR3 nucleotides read TGTGCCATCACCAAGACAGGGTACACAGATACGCAGTATTTT.

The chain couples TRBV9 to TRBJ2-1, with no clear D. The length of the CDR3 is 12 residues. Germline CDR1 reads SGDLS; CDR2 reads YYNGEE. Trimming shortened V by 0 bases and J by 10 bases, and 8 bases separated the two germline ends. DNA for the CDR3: TGTGCCAGCAGCGTAGGATCGTACGAGCAGTTCTTC. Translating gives CASSVGSYEQFF.